A selection of T cell receptor beta chains follows, all from one sample in a study of Ad26.COV2.S vaccination and SARS-CoV-2 variants. Profiling relied on immunoSEQ multiplex PCR, and the TCRdb table lists in-frame clones only, not all of them. The sample carries 240,000 or so clones, 88% recorded once. The specimen was peripheral blood, collected in a trial of Ad26.COV2.S vaccine versus placebo. These receptors originate from a person aged 18-65 years who received the Ad26.COV2.S COVID-19 vaccine or a placebo. CDR3s include the opening cysteine and the closing phenylalanine or tryptophan. A D gene is named only where the DNA matches it firmly. Clone size is shown for a subset of rows, as once, few, many or a class of expanded clone.

J gene | CDR3 length | V gene | D gene | clone size | CDR3 DNA | CDR3 protein
TRBJ2-1 | 15 | TRBV7-2 | . | . | TGTGCCAGCAGCTCCTTATTGGGGGGGGCCAATGAGCAGTTCTTC | CASSSLLGGANEQFF
TRBJ2-7 | 14 | TRBV25-1 | TRBD1 | . | TGTGCCAGCAGCACCGGGACAGGGGAGTACGAGCAGTACTTC | CASSTGTGEYEQYF
TRBJ1-2 | 12 | TRBV10-3 | . | . | TGTGCCATCAGGGACAAAGAGTATGGCTACACCTTC | CAIRDKEYGYTF
TRBJ2-7 | 13 | TRBV28 | . | . | TGTGCCAGCAGCCCGTTCGAGGTCCACGAGCAGTACTTC | CASSPFEVHEQYF
TRBJ2-1 | 13 | TRBV30 | . | . | TGTGCCTGGAGTGTACGCCAGGCCAGCGAGCAGTTCTTC | CAWSVRQASEQFF
TRBJ2-2 | 16 | TRBV7-3 | TRBD1 | . | TGTGCCAGCAGCTCCGGACAGGGAAAGTACAGCGGGGAGCTGTTTTTT | CASSSGQGKYSGELFF
TRBJ2-1 | 11 | TRBV20-1 | . | . | TGCAGTGCTATCCGGGAAGGGGAGCAGTTCTTC | CSAIREGEQFF
TRBJ2-3 | 16 | TRBV18 | TRBD1 | . | TGTGCCAGCTCACCATACCCGGGACAGGGAACAGATACGCAGTATTTT | CASSPYPGQGTDTQYF
TRBJ1-2 | 15 | TRBV7-3 | . | . | TGTGCCAGCAGCTTTAGACCAGGGAATTGGGATGGCTACACCTTC | CASSFRPGNWDGYTF
TRBJ2-1 | 16 | TRBV28 | . | . | TGTGCCAGCAGAACCTCCGGGGTCACCTCCTACAATGAGCAGTTCTTC | CASRTSGVTSYNEQFF
TRBJ2-7 | 14 | TRBV7-3 | . | . | TGTGCCAGCAGCTTAACGGACAACTCCTACGAGCAGTACTTC | CASSLTDNSYEQYF
TRBJ2-2 | 13 | TRBV7-3 | TRBD1 | . | TGTGCCAGCAGCCCCACAGGGGCCGGGGAGCTGTTTTTT | CASSPTGAGELFF
TRBJ2-1 | 13 | TRBV4-1 | . | . | TGCGCCAGCAGCCAAGAAAATTACAATGAGCAGTTCTTC | CASSQENYNEQFF
TRBJ2-7 | 16 | TRBV13 | TRBD2 | few | TGTGCCAGCAGCGGCCACCAGGGCGGGAGGGCCTACGAGCAGTACTTC | CASSGHQGGRAYEQYF
TRBJ2-7 | 19 | TRBV3-1/TRBV3-2 | TRBD1 | . | TGTGCCAGCAGCCAAGATCCAGGGGGTTGGGGGACCCGCCAGGGGGAGCAGTACTTC | CASSQDPGGWGTRQGEQYF
TRBJ2-3 | 13 | TRBV10-1 | . | once | TGCGCCAGCAGTGGTACTCTGGCAGATACGCAGTATTTT | CASSGTLADTQYF
TRBJ2-1 | 13 | TRBV7-6 | . | few | TGTGCCAGCAGCTTAACAGATTACAATGAGCAGTTCTTC | CASSLTDYNEQFF
TRBJ2-5 | 16 | TRBV3-1/TRBV3-2 | TRBD1 | . | TGTGCCAGCAGCCAAGTGATCCGGGACAGGGGTGGTACCCAGTACTTC | CASSQVIRDRGGTQYF
TRBJ1-1 | 13 | TRBV2 | . | . | TGTGCCAGCAGTACAGGCATGAACACTGAAGCTTTCTTT | CASSTGMNTEAFF
TRBJ1-4 | 16 | TRBV7-8 | . | . | TGTGCCAGCAGCTTAGGGCCGTGGGGATTTAATGAAAAACTGTTTTTT | CASSLGPWGFNEKLFF
TRBJ1-4 | 11 | TRBV19 | . | . | TGTGCCAGTAGCCAGGGGGAAAAACTGTTTTTT | CASSQGEKLFF
TRBJ2-7 | 13 | TRBV3-1/TRBV3-2 | TRBD1 | . | TGTGCCAGCAGCCTAGACAGGGCCTACGAGCAGTACTTC | CASSLDRAYEQYF
TRBJ1-1 | 15 | TRBV7-8 | TRBD1 | . | TGTGCCAGCAGCAAGAGGACAGGGGGCTTCCCAGAAGCTTTCTTT | CASSKRTGGFPEAFF
TRBJ2-6 | 18 | TRBV19 | . | . | TGTGCCAGTAGTATCTCGGGGCTGGGAATAGCTGGGGCCAACGTCCTGACTTTC | CASSISGLGIAGANVLTF
TRBJ1-5 | 15 | TRBV6-5 | . | . | TGTGCCAGCAGTCGACTTCAGGGCGTTGGGCAGCCCCAGCATTTT | CASSRLQGVGQPQHF
TRBJ1-1 | 13 | TRBV6-4 | . | . | TGTGCCAGCAGTGTCTCCCTCCAGGGAGTGGCTTTCTTT | CASSVSLQGVAFF
TRBJ2-7 | 14 | TRBV18 | . | . | TGTGCCAGCGCACCCGGGGACCTCACCTACGAGCAGTACTTC | CASAPGDLTYEQYF
TRBJ1-6 | 16 | TRBV6-5 | . | . | TGTGCCAGCAGTTCCGCGACAGGACGGGGAAATTCACCCCTCCACTTT | CASSSATGRGNSPLHF
TRBJ1-2 | 15 | TRBV4-3 | . | . | TGCGCCAGCAGCCAAGATCTCACAGCTTCCTATGGCTACACCTTC | CASSQDLTASYGYTF
TRBJ2-1 | 14 | TRBV28 | . | few | TGTGCCAGCAGTCCACCACTAGACTTCTTTGAGCAGTTCTTC | CASSPPLDFFEQFF
TRBJ2-2 | 15 | TRBV28 | . | . | TGTGCCAGCAGTTCCTCGGGACAAGACACCGGGGAGCTGTTTTTT | CASSSSGQDTGELFF
TRBJ2-1 | 15 | TRBV4-2 | . | . | TGTGCCAGCAGCCAAGATCGAAACAGCTACAATGAGCAGTTCTTC | CASSQDRNSYNEQFF
TRBJ2-1 | 16 | TRBV10-3 | TRBD2 | . | TGTGCCATCAGTGAGGCGGGGTCCGGGGGGGTCAATGAGCAGTTCTTC | CAISEAGSGGVNEQFF
TRBJ2-1 | 16 | TRBV29-1 | TRBD1 | few | TGCAGCGTTGATTATGGGACAGTTAGCTCCTACAATGAGCAGTTCTTC | CSVDYGTVSSYNEQFF
TRBJ2-1 | 16 | TRBV7-2 | TRBD2 | . | TGTGCCAGCAGGCAGGCCTCTAGCGGGGGGGCTGGTGAGCAGTTCTTC | CASRQASSGGAGEQFF
TRBJ1-4 | 14 | TRBV6-1 | . | . | TGTGCCAGCAGTGAATGGGCCAGATCTGAAAAACTGTTTTTT | CASSEWARSEKLFF
TRBJ2-7 | 13 | TRBV6-5 | . | . | TGTGCCAGCAGTTACTCGTGGAGCTACGAGCAGTACTTC | CASSYSWSYEQYF
TRBJ2-7 | 15 | TRBV3-1/TRBV3-2 | TRBD1 | . | TGTGCCAGCAGCCGGGGGACAGGCTTATCCTACGAGCAGTACTTC | CASSRGTGLSYEQYF
TRBJ2-7 | 16 | TRBV7-6 | . | once | TGTGCCAGCAGCTTATCAGGGCAAGGGATAGGCGGCGAGCAGTACTTC | CASSLSGQGIGGEQYF
TRBJ1-1 | 14 | TRBV7-3 | . | . | TGTGCCAGCAGCTTCAATAGGGAGAACACTGAAGCTTTCTTT | CASSFNRENTEAFF
TRBJ2-7 | 14 | TRBV11-2 | TRBD1 | . | TGTGCCAGCAGCTCTGGGACAGGGGGCTACGAGCAGTACTTC | CASSSGTGGYEQYF
TRBJ1-5 | 15 | TRBV28 | TRBD1 | . | TGTGCCAGCAGGAGGGACAGGGTAAGCAATCAGCCCCAGCATTTT | CASRRDRVSNQPQHF
TRBJ2-2 | 16 | TRBV7-3 | TRBD2 | . | TGTGCCAGCAGCCCCGGACTAGCGGGGGGTGCCGGGGAGCTGTTTTTT | CASSPGLAGGAGELFF
TRBJ2-3 | 14 | TRBV7-8 | . | . | TGTGCCAGCAGCTCCACGACTCGAACAGATACGCAGTATTTT | CASSSTTRTDTQYF
TRBJ1-4 | 11 | TRBV6-5 | . | . | TGTGCCAGCAGTCCCGGGGAAAAACTGTTTTTT | CASSPGEKLFF
TRBJ2-1 | 15 | TRBV19 | . | . | TGTGCCAGTAGTAAATGGGACCTAGCCCCCAATGAGCAGTTCTTC | CASSKWDLAPNEQFF
TRBJ2-7 | 15 | TRBV5-1 | TRBD1 | . | TGCGCCAGCAGCTTGGCGGGCAGGGGGCTAGGAGAGCAGTACTTC | CASSLAGRGLGEQYF